This T cell receptor beta chain was captured in a study of blood T cells in healthy people across ages. Study findings and constraints: The fall in TCR beta diversity per million T cells was roughly linear with age.

A word on this clonotype: What it recognizes is unknown.

PCR was performed a second time for about 6 to 11 cycles using a sample-barcoded 5' primer and a J-beta primer mix. Sequencing of every sample gave 3 million or more CDR3-containing paired-end reads. TCRdb used MiXCR to reprocess the 5' RACE reads, holding one entry per CDR3 protein. The sample lists more than 900,000 distinct CDR3 sequences, 25% to 30% seen once, with about 9.4% in the top ten. This CDR3 comprises 16 residues. After removal of 1 base from V and 0 bases from J, the junction contained 4 bases not matched to a gene. Germline CDR1 SEHNR, CDR2 FQNEAQ (reference sequence). This same sample was also part of a study on T cells of mothers and their children.

This sequence was found in a woman aged 40 to 55 in good health. The sequenced material came from blood. The chain links TRBV7-9 to TRBJ1-1; TRBD1 aligns across 8 bases. The CDR3 DNA reads TGTGCCAGCAGCTTAGGGACAGGGAGGATGAACACTGAAGCTTTCTTT. Translating it yields CASSLGTGRMNTEAFF.